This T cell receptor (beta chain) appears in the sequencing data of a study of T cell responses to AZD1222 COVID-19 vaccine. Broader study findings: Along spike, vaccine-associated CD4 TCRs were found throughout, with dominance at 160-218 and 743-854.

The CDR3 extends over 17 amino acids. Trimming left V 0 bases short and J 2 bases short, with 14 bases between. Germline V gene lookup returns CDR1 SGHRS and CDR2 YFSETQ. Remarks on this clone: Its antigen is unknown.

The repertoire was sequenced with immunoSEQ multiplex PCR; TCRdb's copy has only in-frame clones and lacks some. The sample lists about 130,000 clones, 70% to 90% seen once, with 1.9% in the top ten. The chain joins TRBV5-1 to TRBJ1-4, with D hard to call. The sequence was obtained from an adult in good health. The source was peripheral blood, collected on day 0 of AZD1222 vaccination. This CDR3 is CASSLEGGFVTNEKLFF. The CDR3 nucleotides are TGCGCCAGCAGCTTGGAAGGAGGTTTCGTGACTAATGAAAAACTGTTTTTT.